The present T cell receptor (beta chain) was sequenced within a study of shared clonotypes between healthy human individuals. Remarks on this clone: Its antigen remains unknown.

The CDR3 consists of 12 residues. V lost 4 bases and J lost 12, with 14 bases in between. Germline CDR1 and CDR2: SGHNT and YYREEE (reference sequence). Study observations and caveats: Tissue TCR repertoires likely differ from these blood-only repertoires. Non-shared clonotypes had lower generation probabilities than clonotypes shared by all four sorted-subset donors.

Sequencing used immunoSEQ multiplex PCR; TCRdb keeps in-frame clones, though not all of them. This sample carries 450,000 to 700,000 clones, roughly 95% of them seen once, and the ten largest clones take 0.11%. Selected positively for CCR7 and CD45RO-negative, naive CD8 cells excluded terminally differentiated effector memory CD45RA+ cells. The chain recombines TRBV5-4 with TRBJ2-4; unclear D gene. The origin of this receptor is a young woman in good health. The sample consisted of naive CD8+ T cells sorted from blood. For the CDR3, the DNA is TGTGCCAGCAGCGACGAGACGAGAAATCAGTACTTC. Translating gives CASSDETRNQYF.